Shown below are 10 T cell receptor beta chains from a single sample sequenced in a study of blood T cell repertoires in COVID-19 (TCRdb year 2020). Library prep was done by the immunoSEQ multiplex PCR assay. In its TCRdb copy, this immuneACCESS table keeps in-frame sequences only and misses some clones. Where compared with another copy, unresolved V genes explain less than half of these, and the others have no known cause. The sample table holds 300,000 to 500,000 clones, of which roughly 90% were seen once. The biggest ten clones account for around 0.95% of the sample. The sequencing input was PBMCs or T cells enriched from blood (not recorded which). These receptors originate from a woman aged 25 to 39 with acute COVID-19.

The chain couples TRBV6-1 to TRBJ2-7; the match to TRBD2 covers 9 bases. V was clipped by 10 bases and J by 4 bases; unmatched bases: 11. This CDR3 contains 14 residues. Germline V lookup: CDR1 MNHNS, CDR2 SASEGT. The CDR3, as DNA: TGTGCCACCTGCCCAGGTAGCGGGGGTTACGAGCAGTACTTC. The encoded protein is CATCPGSGGYEQYF.

The genes are TRBV6-1 and TRBJ1-2; no definite D call. V lost 1 base to trimming and J lost 1 base, with 7 bases between them. Germline V lookup: CDR1 MNHNS, CDR2 SASEGT. This CDR3 has 14 amino acids. The CDR3 region has the DNA TGTGCCAGCAGTGAAGAGTGGCTTAACTATGGCTACACCTTC. Translation: CASSEEWLNYGYTF.

This chain uses TRBV12-5 with TRBJ2-7, with TRBD1 matching 9 bases. Germline V gene data show CDR1 as LGHNT and CDR2 as FRNRAP. The CDR3 runs 14 residues. Losses at the gene ends were 4 bases for V and 5 bases for J; bases not matched to a gene: 6. The CDR3 loop reads CASGWYRGLNEQYF. In nucleotides, the CDR3 is TGTGCTAGTGGTTGGTACAGGGGGCTCAACGAGCAGTACTTC.

V usage is TRBV19 and J usage is TRBJ1-5; TRBD1 matches 8 bases. The CDR3 is made up of 14 amino acids. Trimming took 6 bases from V and 6 from J; bases not matched to a gene: 7. Germline CDR1 reads LNHDA; CDR2 reads SQIVND (reference sequence). In DNA, the CDR3 is TGTGCCAGTAGGAAGGGACAGGAGCGTCAGCCCCAGCATTTT. Its protein is CASRKGQERQPQHF.

The rearrangement links TRBV19 to TRBJ2-2; no reliable D call. The germline CDR1 and CDR2 sequences are LNHDA and SQIVND (reference sequence). This CDR3 has 14 amino acids. V gave up 3 bases and J gave up 0 bases, with 5 bases separating them. CDR3 nucleotides: TGTGCCAGTAGTATTTCCGCGAACACCGGGGAGCTGTTTTTT. Its translation is CASSISANTGELFF. The whole variable domain, remainder taken from reference TRBV19 and TRBJ2-2, is DGGITQSPKYLFRKEGQNVTLSCEQNLNHDAMYWYRQDPGQGLRLIYYSQIVNDFQKGDIAEGYSVSREKKESFPLTVTSAQKNPTAFYLCASSISANTGELFFGEGSRLTVL.

The rearrangement joins TRBV3-1 (or the pseudogene TRBV3-2) to TRBJ1-4; TRBD1 matches 9 bases. The CDR3 extends over 15 amino acids. CDR1 LGHDT and CDR2 YNNKEL come from the germline V gene (reference sequence). The V segment lost 1 base and the J segment 8 bases; nucleotides outside the gene matches: 5. CDR3 sequence reads: CASSQGDRVREKLFF. In DNA form, the CDR3 reads TGTGCCAGCAGCCAAGGGGACAGGGTACGAGAAAAACTGTTTTTT.

The J gene is TRBJ1-6, the V gene TRBV7-8, with TRBD1 identical over 10 bases. This CDR3 region has 13 residues. Germline loops: CDR1 SGHVS, CDR2 FQNEAQ. With V trimmed by 8 bases and J by 8 bases, 3 bases remained unmatched. The CDR3 DNA is TGTGCCAGCTCGACAGGGGGCGATTCACCCCTCCACTTT. This translates into CASSTGGDSPLHF.

The V call is TRBV3-1 (or the pseudogene TRBV3-2), the J call TRBJ2-3; D call uncertain. The CDR3 is 14 residues long. Germline CDR1 is LGHDT and CDR2 is YNNKEL (reference sequence). Trimming shortened V by 2 bases and J by 2 bases, and 8 bases separated the two germline ends. This CDR3 is CASSQSQPTDTQYF. The DNA of the CDR3 is TGTGCCAGCAGCCAAAGCCAACCCACAGATACGCAGTATTTT.

This clone was seen a handful of times. The rearrangement links TRBV7-8 to TRBJ1-2; tentatively, D is TRBD1 (6 bases). V lost 4 bases and J 7 bases, leaving 10 bases between the germline ends. CDR3 length: 12 amino acids. Germline V CDR1 and CDR2: SGHVS, FQNEAQ. The CDR3: CASSSGQTGYTF. CDR3 nucleotides: TGTGCCAGCAGCTCAGGACAGACTGGCTACACCTTC. Variable domain in full (rest from reference TRBV7-8 and TRBJ1-2): GAGVSQSPRYKVAKRGQDVALRCDPISGHVSLFWYQQALGQGPEFLTYFQNEAQLDKSGLPSDRFFAERPEGSVSTLKIQRTQQEDSAVYLCASSSGQTGYTFGSGTRLTVV.

The chain recombines TRBV19 with TRBJ2-2; 8 nucleotides match TRBD2. Looked up from germline, CDR1 is LNHDA and CDR2 is SQIVND (reference sequence). The V gene end was trimmed by 11 bases and the J gene end by 6 bases; junction bases not matched to a gene: 14. This CDR3 is 15 amino acids long. CDR3 nucleotide sequence: TGTGCCGCCGCACTAGCGGAGGCTCCGTCCGGGGAGCTGTTTTTT. It encodes CAAALAEAPSGELFF.